The entry below gives a single TCR beta chain sequence along with its context. What it recognizes is unknown. The sample belongs to a study of T cells after yellow fever vaccination. Notes on the study in general: Just a small share of clonotypes turned up in the CD4 compartment as well as the CD8 compartment.

CDR3 size: 15 residues. With 4 bases clipped from V and 8 bases from J, the junction kept 8 bases outside the gene matches. The germline CDR1 and CDR2 sequences are SGHRS and YFSETQ. TCR cDNA was made by 5'RACE template switching, adding a universal primer site and UMIs. TCRdb independently ran MiXCR on the 5' RACE reads; one entry per CDR3 protein. The profile shows around 400,000 distinct CDR3 sequences, under 14% of them singletons. V is TRBV5-1 and J is TRBJ2-1; TRBD2 matches at 11 bases. Sample: PBMCs, taken on the day of the first yellow fever vaccination. This TCR was sampled from a man between 18 and 29 years old who received the YFV17D yellow fever vaccine. The CDR3 region has the DNA TGCGCCAGCAGCCCTGGGACTAGCGGCAGCGATGAGCAGTTCTTC. This codes for CASSPGTSGSDEQFF.